These 18 T cell receptor beta chains were sequenced from one sample in a study of T cells in Graves' hyperthyroidism and ophthalmopathy. Researchers amplified the TCR beta CDR3 regions from RNA transcripts. Initially, a first-round RT-PCR of the TCR CDR3 employed the HTBI primer set. From the multiplex PCR reads, TCRdb called clonotypes with MiXCR, one entry per CDR3 protein. Among 500,000 to 650,000 distinct CDR3 sequences listed, just under 20% were seen once. What was sequenced was blood. Source of these receptors: a man aged 40-55 years with Graves' ophthalmopathy.

In its sample, this clonotype was seen many times. The chain combines TRBV30 with TRBJ1-1; 7 nucleotides agree with TRBD1. V lost 2 bases, J lost 4 bases, and 4 bases stayed unmatched. The CDR3 is made up of 13 amino acids. Germline lookup yields CDR1 GTSNPN and CDR2 SVGIG (reference sequence). CDR3: CAWSKGAGTEAFF. CDR3 bases: TGTGCCTGGAGTAAGGGGGCAGGCACTGAAGCTTTCTTT.

This clonotype was seen at least ten times. V and J are TRBV18 and TRBJ1-4; D call uncertain. Germline values: CDR1 KGHSH, CDR2 LQKENI. This CDR3 is built from 15 residues. V was cut by 1 base and J by 8 bases, with 14 bases left in between. The CDR3 DNA reads TGTGCCAGCTCACCACGGGCCTCCCGATCGGAAAAACTGTTTTTT. Amino acid sequence: CASSPRASRSEKLFF.

V and J are TRBV6-1 and TRBJ1-5; D might be TRBD1 (5 bases). This CDR3 comprises 13 residues. Germline V gene data show CDR1 as MNHNS and CDR2 as SASEGT. Between the trimmed V and J ends, which lost 7 bases and 4 bases, there was a span of 11 bases. CDR3 DNA sequence: TGTGCCAGCACCCGACAGAGTAATCAGCCCCAGCATTTT. Protein sequence: CASTRQSNQPQHF.

The V gene is TRBV6-9, the J gene TRBJ1-2; 7 nucleotides match TRBD1. CDR1 is MNHGY, CDR2 SVAAGI, per germline. This CDR3 has 15 residues. With 3 bases clipped from V and 4 bases from J, the junction kept 8 bases outside the gene matches. CDR3 sequence: CASSYEVRGVYGYTF. Written as DNA, the CDR3 is TGTGCCAGCAGTTACGAGGTCAGGGGGGTCTATGGCTACACCTTC.

This rearrangement joins TRBV11-2 to TRBJ2-5; no firm D call. Deletions cut 8 bases from V and 2 bases from J, with 18 bases between. Germline CDR1 reads SGHAT; CDR2 reads FQNNGV. The CDR3 spans 15 residues. The CDR3 nucleotides read TGTGCCAGCGGCGGATTAGCAAAAATTCAAGAGACCCAGTACTTC. Its translation is CASGGLAKIQETQYF. The complete variable domain, with remaining parts taken from reference TRBV11-2 and TRBJ2-5, reads EAGVAQSPRYKIIEKRQSVAFWCNPISGHATLYWYQQILGQGPKLLIQFQNNGVVDDSQLPKDRFSAERLKGVDSTLKIQPAKLEDSAVYLCASGGLAKIQETQYFGPGTRLLVL.

This clonotype has only a few counts. The rearrangement uses TRBV18 and TRBJ2-7; 8 nucleotides line up with TRBD1. V trimming: 0 bases; J trimming: 5 bases; junction bases outside the gene matches: 12. This CDR3 is 17 amino acids long. Germline CDR1 and CDR2: KGHSH and LQKENI. In DNA, the CDR3 is TGTGCCAGCTCACCACCGTTGAGGGGGCAGGGGGCTAACGAGCAGTACTTC. This gives the protein CASSPPLRGQGANEQYF.

CDR3 sequence reads: CSVEALAGGTGELFF. The CDR3 DNA follows: TGCAGCGTTGAGGCCCTAGCGGGGGGGACCGGGGAGCTGTTTTTT. V gene TRBV20-1 combines with J gene TRBJ2-2, with 12 bases fitting TRBD2. CDR3 length: 15 amino acids. CDR1 and CDR2 from the germline V gene are DFQATT and SNEGSKA (reference sequence).

This clonotype showed up many times. V and J are TRBV20-1 and TRBJ2-5; a weak D match, TRBD1 (5 bases). Germline V gene lookup returns CDR1 DFQATT and CDR2 SNEGSKA (reference sequence). The CDR3 consists of 12 residues. V was clipped by 8 bases and J by 3 bases, with 13 bases between them. CDR3 in amino acids: CSFLLGEETQYF. DNA of the CDR3: TGCAGTTTCCTGTTAGGGGAAGAGACCCAGTACTTC.

The chain recombines TRBV14 with TRBJ1-3, with 12 positions matching TRBD1. The length of the CDR3 is 15 residues. With V trimmed by 7 bases and J by 10 bases, 11 bases remained unmatched. Germline CDR1 is SGHDN and CDR2 is FVKESK. The DNA for the CDR3 is TGTGCCAGCACCCCCGGGACAGGGGGCTATCGGACCATATATTTT. Amino acids: CASTPGTGGYRTIYF.

This clonotype has a handful of counts. This rearrangement joins TRBV6-1 to TRBJ1-5, with 7 bases matching TRBD1. V trimming: 0 bases; J trimming: 5 bases; junction bases outside the gene matches: 7. The CDR3 covers 16 residues. Germline values: CDR1 MNHNS, CDR2 SASEGT. The CDR3 here is CASSEATGSRHQPQHF. CDR3 bases: TGTGCCAGCAGTGAAGCGACAGGGTCCCGCCATCAGCCCCAGCATTTT.

This chain uses TRBV5-8 with TRBJ2-3; 10 nucleotides align to TRBD2. The length of the CDR3 is 17 residues. The trim removed 4 bases at V and 5 bases at J, leaving 13 bases unmatched. Germline assignment: CDR1 SGHTS and CDR2 YDEGEE. Here the CDR3 reads CASSPSLLAGKGDTQYF. CDR3 bases: TGTGCCAGCAGCCCTAGCCTACTAGCGGGAAAGGGAGATACGCAGTATTTT.

A few counts support this clonotype. The CDR3 spells CASSAPTVNNEQFF. The CDR3 nucleotides are TGTGCCAGCAGCGCTCCGACAGTCAACAATGAGCAGTTCTTC. The chain recombines TRBV25-1 with TRBJ2-1; D is perhaps TRBD1 (5 bases). V was trimmed by 6 bases and J by 5 bases, leaving 14 bases between them. The CDR3 is made up of 14 amino acids. Germline V CDR1 and CDR2: MGHDK, SYGVNS. Full variable domain (outside the CDR3, taken from reference TRBV25-1 and TRBJ2-1): EADIYQTPRYLVIGTGKKITLECSQTMGHDKMYWYQQDPGMELHLIHYSYGVNSTEKGDLSSESTVSRIRTEHFPLTLESARPSHTSQYLCASSAPTVNNEQFFGPGTRLTVL.

This clonotype was detected many times. The V and J genes are TRBV11-1 and TRBJ2-2, with D perhaps assigned TRBD1 or TRBD2 (5 bases each). The CDR3 has 15 amino acids. The V gene lost 5 bases and the J gene lost 5 bases, with 15 bases spanning the gap. The germline V gene encodes CDR1 SGHAT and CDR2 FQDESV (reference sequence). The CDR3 sequence is CASSPTPWGTGELFF. In nucleotides, the CDR3 is TGTGCCAGCAGCCCAACACCGTGGGGGACCGGGGAGCTGTTTTTT.

This chain connects TRBV15 to TRBJ2-7, with TRBD2 as a possible D gene (5 bases). Looked up from germline, CDR1 is LNHNV and CDR2 is YYDKDF (reference sequence). V shed 3 bases and J shed 0 bases, with 15 bases lying between them. This CDR3 is 16 amino acids long. The CDR3 reads CATSSGIGKASYEQYF. The CDR3 DNA sequence: TGTGCCACCAGCAGCGGAATCGGGAAGGCCTCCTACGAGCAGTACTTC. The variable domain in full, completed from reference TRBV15 and TRBJ2-7, reads DAMVIQNPRYQVTQFGKPVTLSCSQTLNHNVMYWYQQKSSQAPKLLFHYYDKDFNNEADTPDNFQSRRPNTSFCFLDIRSPGLGDTAMYLCATSSGIGKASYEQYFGPGTRLTVT.

The sample holds a few counts of this clonotype. The chain recombines TRBV3-1 with TRBJ2-7, with D hard to call. Germline V gene lookup returns CDR1 LGHDT and CDR2 YNNKEL (reference sequence). The CDR3 has 9 amino acids. Trimming removed 9 bases at V and 7 bases at J, with 7 bases between. CDR3 coding DNA: TGTGCCAGGGTAAGGGAGCAGTACTTC. Its protein product is CARVREQYF.

This clonotype was observed a handful of times. V gene TRBV15 combines with J gene TRBJ2-5; D is perhaps TRBD2 (5 bases). V gave up 4 bases and J gave up 3 bases, with 12 bases separating them. Germline V CDR1 and CDR2: LNHNV, YYDKDF (reference sequence). This CDR3 comprises 14 residues. The CDR3 region is CATSILETKETQYF. The CDR3 nucleotides read TGTGCCACCAGCATCTTGGAGACTAAAGAGACCCAGTACTTC.

The chain is built from TRBV6-1 and TRBJ2-1, with TRBD2 matching 14 bases. The CDR3 sequence is 19 residues long. After removal of 7 bases from V and 0 bases from J, the junction contained 11 bases not matched to a gene. The germline CDR1 and CDR2 sequences are MNHNS and SASEGT. The CDR3 is CASTAEGLAGVSSYNEQFF. CDR3 in DNA: TGTGCCAGCACCGCGGAGGGACTAGCGGGGGTTAGCTCCTACAATGAGCAGTTCTTC.

This clonotype was observed a handful of times. This chain uses TRBV5-1 with TRBJ1-2; 7 nucleotides align to TRBD1. The CDR3 is 13 residues long. Unmatched junction bases numbered 4, after V lost 2 bases and J lost 6 bases. Germline lookup yields CDR1 SGHRS and CDR2 YFSETQ. Here the CDR3 DNA reads TGCGCCAGCAGCTTCGCAGACAGGGATGGCTACACCTTC. Protein product: CASSFADRDGYTF.